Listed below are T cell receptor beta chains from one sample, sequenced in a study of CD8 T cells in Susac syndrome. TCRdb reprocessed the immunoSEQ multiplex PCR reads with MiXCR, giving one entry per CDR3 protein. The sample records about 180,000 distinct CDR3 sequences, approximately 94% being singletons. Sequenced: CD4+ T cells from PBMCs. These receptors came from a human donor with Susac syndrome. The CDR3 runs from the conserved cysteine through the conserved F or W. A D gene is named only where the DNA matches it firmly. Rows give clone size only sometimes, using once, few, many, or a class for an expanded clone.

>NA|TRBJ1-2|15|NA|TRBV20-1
CSASRAGVGLDGYTF
TGCAGTGCTAGTAGGGCAGGGGTGGGACTAGATGGCTACACCTTC
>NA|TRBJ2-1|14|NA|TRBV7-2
CASSRETAYNEQFF
TGTGCCAGCAGCAGGGAGACAGCCTACAATGAGCAGTTCTTC
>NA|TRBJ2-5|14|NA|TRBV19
CASSIAGLQETQYF
TGTGCCAGTAGTATCGCCGGGCTCCAAGAGACCCAGTACTTC
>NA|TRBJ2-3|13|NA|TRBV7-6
CASSLGGLATQYF
TGTGCCAGCAGCTTAGGGGGGTTGGCTACGCAGTATTTT
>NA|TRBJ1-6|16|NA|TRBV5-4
CASSTRDLGASSPLHF
TGTGCCAGCAGCACCCGGGACCTGGGGGCGAGTTCACCCCTCCACTTT
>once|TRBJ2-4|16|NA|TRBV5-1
CASSLVAGLAKNIQYF
TGCGCCAGCAGCTTGGTCGCAGGTTTGGCCAAAAACATTCAGTACTTC
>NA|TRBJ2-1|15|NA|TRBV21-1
CASSKAQVLDNEQFF
TGTGCCAGCAGCAAAGCGCAAGTACTAGACAATGAGCAGTTCTTC
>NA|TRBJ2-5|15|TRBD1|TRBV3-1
CASSQGTGNQETQYF
TGTGCCAGCAGCCAAGGGACAGGCAATCAAGAGACCCAGTACTTC
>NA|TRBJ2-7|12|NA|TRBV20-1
CSARTISYEQYF
TGCAGTGCTAGGACAATATCCTACGAGCAGTACTTC
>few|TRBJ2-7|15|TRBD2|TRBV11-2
CASSPTSGGAYEQYF
TGTGCCAGCAGCCCGACTAGCGGGGGGGCCTACGAGCAGTACTTC
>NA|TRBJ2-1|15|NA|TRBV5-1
CASSLGTASYNEQFF
TGCGCCAGCAGCTTGGGGACAGCCTCCTACAATGAGCAGTTCTTC
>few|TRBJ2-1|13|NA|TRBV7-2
CASSLGQNNEQFF
TGTGCCAGCTCACTCGGACAGAACAATGAGCAGTTCTTC
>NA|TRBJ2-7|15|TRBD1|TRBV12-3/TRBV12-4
CASSQQGALTYEQYF
TGTGCCAGCAGTCAGCAGGGGGCCTTAACCTACGAGCAGTACTTC
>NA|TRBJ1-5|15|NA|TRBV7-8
CASTEDSYSNQPQHF
TGTGCCAGCACCGAGGACAGTTATAGCAATCAGCCCCAGCATTTT
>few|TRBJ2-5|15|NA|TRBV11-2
CASSTDAASPGTQYF
TGTGCCAGCAGCACTGACGCGGCTAGTCCAGGGACCCAGTACTTC
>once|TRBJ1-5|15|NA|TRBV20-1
CSAPPQGSRRQPQHF
TGCAGTGCCCCCCCCCAGGGCAGCCGGCGGCAGCCCCAGCATTTT
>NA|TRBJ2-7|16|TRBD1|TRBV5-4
CASSLGPGTGGYEQYF
TGTGCCAGCAGCTTGGGCCCCGGGACAGGGGGCTACGAGCAGTACTTC
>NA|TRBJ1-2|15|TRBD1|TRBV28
CASSLYQGALSGYTF
TGTGCCAGCAGTTTATATCAGGGGGCGCTTAGCGGCTACACCTTC
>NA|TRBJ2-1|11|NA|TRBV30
CAWSKLNEQFF
TGTGCCTGGAGCAAATTAAATGAGCAGTTCTTC
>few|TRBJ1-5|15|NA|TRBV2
CASSEGGGGNQPQHF
TGTGCCAGCAGTGAAGGAGGAGGGGGCAATCAGCCCCAGCATTTT
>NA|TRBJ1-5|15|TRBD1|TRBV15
CATSRGDRGFQPQHF
TGTGCCACCAGCAGAGGAGACAGGGGGTTTCAGCCCCAGCATTTT
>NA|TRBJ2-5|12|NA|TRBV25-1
CASGRQVETQYF
TGTGCCAGCGGTCGACAGGTTGAGACCCAGTACTTC
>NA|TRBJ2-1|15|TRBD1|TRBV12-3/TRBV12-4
CASSGQGNVESEQFF
TGTGCCAGCAGTGGACAGGGGAACGTCGAGAGTGAGCAGTTCTTC
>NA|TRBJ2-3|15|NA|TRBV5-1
CASSLGGSVEDTQYF
TGCGCCAGCAGCTTGGGGGGTAGCGTGGAAGATACGCAGTATTTT
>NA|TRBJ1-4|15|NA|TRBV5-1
CASSPQGGEGEKLFF
TGCGCCAGCAGCCCGCAAGGAGGGGAAGGTGAAAAACTGTTTTTT
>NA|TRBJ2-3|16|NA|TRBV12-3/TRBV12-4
CASTRGSARGTDTQYF
TGTGCCAGCACCCGGGGGAGCGCGAGGGGCACAGATACGCAGTATTTT
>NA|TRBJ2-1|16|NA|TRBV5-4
CASSPVDRRSTSEQFF
TGTGCCAGCAGCCCAGTCGACAGGCGATCTACAAGTGAGCAGTTCTTC
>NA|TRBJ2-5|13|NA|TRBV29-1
CSVGGRFQETQYF
TGCAGCGTCGGGGGGCGCTTCCAAGAGACCCAGTACTTC
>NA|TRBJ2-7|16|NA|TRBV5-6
CASSSAPNRASYEQYF
TGTGCCAGCAGCTCGGCCCCCAACAGGGCGTCCTACGAGCAGTACTTC
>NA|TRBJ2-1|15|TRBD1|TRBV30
CAWSQGTGGFNEQFF
TGTGCCTGGAGTCAAGGGACAGGGGGTTTCAATGAGCAGTTCTTC
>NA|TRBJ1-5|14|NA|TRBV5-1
CASSWGDGQSPQHF
TGCGCCAGCAGCTGGGGGGACGGGCAATCACCCCAGCATTTT
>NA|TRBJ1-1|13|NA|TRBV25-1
CASSETGIPEAFF
TGTGCCAGCAGCGAAACAGGGATTCCTGAAGCTTTCTTT
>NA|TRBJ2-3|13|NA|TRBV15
CATLPPARDTQYF
TGTGCCACCCTACCTCCGGCTAGAGATACGCAGTATTTT
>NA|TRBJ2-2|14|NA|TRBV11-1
CASRRVRNTGELFF
TGTGCCAGCAGACGAGTGCGGAACACCGGGGAGCTGTTTTTT
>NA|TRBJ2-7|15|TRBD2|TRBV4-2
CASSSGLARDYEQYF
TGTGCCAGCAGCTCCGGACTAGCACGGGACTACGAGCAGTACTTC
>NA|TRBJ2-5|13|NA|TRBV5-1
CASSPGQKETQYF
TGCGCCAGCAGCCCAGGACAGAAAGAGACCCAGTACTTC
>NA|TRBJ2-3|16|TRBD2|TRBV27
CASSSLAGGGRDTQYF
TGTGCCAGCAGTTCTCTTGCGGGCGGGGGAAGAGATACGCAGTATTTT